This T cell receptor (beta chain) was captured in a study of cytomegalovirus exposure and HLA in healthy donors. Healthy bone marrow donors formed the donor group. Researchers ran the PCR with 60 Vbeta and 13 Jbeta primers. Sequenced by immunoSEQ multiplex PCR; TCRdb stores in-frame clones only, minus some. The table includes fewer than 250,000 clones, 70% to 80% detected once. This clone was recorded a few times. V dropped 6 bases and J dropped 3; count of bases not matched to a gene: 11. The CDR3 is 15 residues long. Germline lookup yields CDR1 LNHDA and CDR2 SQIVND (reference sequence). The source is a woman between 45 and 65 years old in good health and CMV-seronegative. The chain combines TRBV19 with TRBJ2-7, with TRBD2 matching over 7 bases. Sequenced material: PBMCs. The CDR3 coding sequence is TGTGCCAGTAGATCCTCTGGCGGGAGTAACTACGAGCAGTACTTC. This translates into CASRSSGGSNYEQYF.